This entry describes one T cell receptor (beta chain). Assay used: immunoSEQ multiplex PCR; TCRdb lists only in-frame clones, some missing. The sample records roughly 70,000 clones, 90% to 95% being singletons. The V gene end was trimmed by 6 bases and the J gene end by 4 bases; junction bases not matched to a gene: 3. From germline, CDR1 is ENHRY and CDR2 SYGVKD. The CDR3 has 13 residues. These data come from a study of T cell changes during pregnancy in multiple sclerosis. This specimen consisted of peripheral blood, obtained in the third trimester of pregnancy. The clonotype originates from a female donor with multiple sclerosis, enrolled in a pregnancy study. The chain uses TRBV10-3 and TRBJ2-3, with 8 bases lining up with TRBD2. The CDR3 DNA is TGTGCCATCAGCCCGGGACTAGCAGATACGCAGTATTTT. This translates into CAISPGLADTQYF.